Each of the 19 T cell receptor beta chains below was sequenced from the same sample in a study of cytomegalovirus exposure and HLA in healthy donors. The PCR had 60 Vbeta and 13 Jbeta primers. Repertoires were generated with immunoSEQ multiplex PCR, while TCRdb's copy carries only in-frame clones and drops some. The repertoire holds 180,000 or so clones, with about 83% as singletons. The material sequenced was PBMCs. Receptors were obtained from a female donor in good health and CMV-seronegative.

The J gene is TRBJ2-1, the V gene TRBV7-3; possible D gene TRBD2, 6 bases. The V gene lost 5 bases and the J gene lost 2 bases, with 7 bases spanning the gap. Germline loops: CDR1 SGHTA, CDR2 FQGTGA. The CDR3 is 13 residues long. CDR3 loop: CASSPSAYNEQFF. The CDR3, as DNA: TGTGCCAGCAGCCCTAGCGCCTACAATGAGCAGTTCTTC.

The chain links TRBV5-1 to TRBJ2-3; the D is unclear. Germline V lookup: CDR1 SGHRS, CDR2 YFSETQ. Trimming removed 1 base at V and 1 base at J, with 13 bases between. The CDR3 runs 16 residues. This CDR3 reads CASSLWASWGTDTQYF. CDR3 DNA sequence: TGCGCCAGCAGCTTGTGGGCGAGTTGGGGCACAGATACGCAGTATTTT.

This sequence joins TRBV27 and TRBJ2-3; perhaps TRBD2 as D (6 bases). Germline V gene sequence: CDR1 MNHEY, CDR2 SMNVEV (reference sequence). CDR3 length: 16 amino acids. V dropped 0 bases and J dropped 2 bases, with 12 bases sitting between them. The CDR3 is CASSLSVGGDTDTQYF. CDR3 in DNA: TGTGCCAGCAGTTTATCCGTTGGCGGGGACACAGATACGCAGTATTTT.

This rearrangement joins TRBV6-1 to TRBJ2-3; TRBD2 agrees at 8 bases. From germline, CDR1 is MNHNS and CDR2 SASEGT. The CDR3 sequence is 15 residues long. Trimming took 0 bases from V and 4 from J; bases not matched to a gene: 3. The DNA for the CDR3 is TGTGCCAGCAGTGAAGCGCTAGCGGGCGCAGATACGCAGTATTTT. The encoded protein is CASSEALAGADTQYF.

A few counts support this clone. Germline is not matched at one junction end, which may reflect a read error. The rearrangement joins TRBV7-9 to TRBJ1-2; no reliable D call. The CDR3 runs to 13 residues. Germline CDR1 reads SEHNR; CDR2 reads FQNEAQ (reference sequence). This chain's CDR3 is CSSSQTTNYGYTF. The DNA for the CDR3 is TGTTCCAGCAGCCAAACAACTAACTATGGCTACACCTTC.

The sample holds a few counts of this clone. The chain recombines TRBV28 with TRBJ1-6, with a weak D call TRBD1 (6 bases). This CDR3 is 14 amino acids long. Trimming stripped 5 bases from V and 7 bases from J, with 12 bases between. CDR1 and CDR2 from the germline V gene are MDHEN and SYDVKM. In DNA form, the CDR3 reads TGTGCCAGCAGTGCCCCAGGGGTAAATTCACCCCTCCACTTT. Translated: CASSAPGVNSPLHF.

The rearrangement links TRBV27 to TRBJ1-1, with D possibly being TRBD1 (5 bases). This CDR3 is 12 amino acids long. Trimming left V 6 bases short and J 1 base short, with 6 bases between. Germline CDR1 reads MNHEY; CDR2 reads SMNVEV (reference sequence). CDR3 sequence: CASRGGNTEAFF. Written as DNA, the CDR3 is TGTGCCAGCAGGGGGGGGAACACTGAAGCTTTCTTT.

This clone has just a few counts. Compared with germline, one end of the junction differs, possibly owing to a read error. The chain links TRBV7-9 to TRBJ1-6; tentatively, D is TRBD1 (6 bases). This CDR3 is built from 16 residues. Per germline, CDR1 SEHNR and CDR2 FQNEAQ (reference sequence). This CDR3 reads CSSSSSTGRPEQPLHF. DNA of the CDR3: TGTTCCAGCAGCTCGTCCACAGGGAGACCGGAGCAGCCCCTCCACTTT. The variable domain in full, with the rest retrieved from reference TRBV7-9 and TRBJ1-6, is DTGVSQNPRHKITKRGQNVTFRCDPISEHNRLYWYRQTLGQGPEFLTYFQNEAQLEKSRLLSDRFSAERPKGSFSTLEIQRTEQGDSAMYLCSSSSSTGRPEQPLHFGNGTRLTVT.

J is TRBJ1-2 and V is TRBV29-1; 11 nucleotides match TRBD1. The CDR3 totals 14 residues. Germline CDR1 is SQVTM and CDR2 is ANQGSEA. The V gene end was trimmed by 5 bases and the J gene end by 5 bases; junction bases not matched to a gene: 7. CDR3 DNA sequence: TGCAGCGTTAATGGACAGGGGGCAGGGTATGGCTACACCTTC. It specifies CSVNGQGAGYGYTF.

This sequence joins TRBV9 and TRBJ2-1; 8 bases map to TRBD1. This CDR3 has 13 residues. CDR1 SGDLS and CDR2 YYNGEE come from the germline V gene. Trimming removed 4 bases from V and 13 bases from J; junction bases left unmatched: 10. In DNA form, the CDR3 reads TGTGCCAGCAGCCTCCAATTCGGGACAGGACAGTTCTTC. It specifies CASSLQFGTGQFF. Drawing the rest from reference TRBV9 and TRBJ2-1, the complete variable domain is DSGVTQTPKHLITATGQRVTLRCSPRSGDLSVYWYQQSLDQGLQFLIQYYNGEERAKGNILERFSAQQFPDLHSELNLSSLELGDSALYFCASSLQFGTGQFFGPGTRLTVL.

This chain joins TRBV5-1 and TRBJ1-4, with no clear D. The CDR3 runs to 14 residues. Germline CDR1 is SGHRS and CDR2 is YFSETQ. V lost 5 bases and J lost 0, with 8 bases in between. The CDR3 bases are TGCGCCAGCAGTAGTAGTACAACTAATGAAAAACTGTTTTTT. Translating it yields CASSSSTTNEKLFF.

The J gene is TRBJ2-1, the V gene TRBV6-4, with TRBD2 as a possible D gene (7 bases). Germline V gene sequence: CDR1 MRHNA, CDR2 SNTAGT. Trimming shortened V by 4 bases and J by 3 bases, and 10 bases separated the two germline ends. The CDR3 length is 14 residues. In DNA form, the CDR3 reads TGTGCCAGCAGTGCGGGGGGCGTCTACAATGAGCAGTTCTTC. This gives the protein CASSAGGVYNEQFF.

The chain combines TRBV7-9 with TRBJ2-7, with D uncertain. The CDR3 covers 13 residues. CDR1 is SEHNR and CDR2 is FQNEAQ in the germline V gene (reference sequence). V was trimmed by 2 bases and J by 5 bases, leaving 10 bases between them. CDR3 region: CASSLFSADEQYF. Written as DNA, the CDR3 is TGTGCCAGCAGCTTATTCAGTGCCGACGAGCAGTACTTC. The full variable domain, with the rest looked up from reference TRBV7-9 and TRBJ2-7, is DTGVSQNPRHKITKRGQNVTFRCDPISEHNRLYWYRQTLGQGPEFLTYFQNEAQLEKSRLLSDRFSAERPKGSFSTLEIQRTEQGDSAMYLCASSLFSADEQYFGPGTRLTVT.

The rearrangement uses TRBV2 and TRBJ2-3, with no clear D. Trimming removed 3 bases from V and 2 bases from J, with 15 bases in between. The V gene's germline CDR1 is SNHLY and CDR2 FYNNEI. This CDR3 is 16 amino acids long. The CDR3 DNA is TGTGCCAGCAGTGATTTGAACTCCGCTATCACAGATACGCAGTATTTT. This translates into CASSDLNSAITDTQYF.

The chain carries TRBV5-1 and TRBJ2-2; 11 nucleotides agree with TRBD1. Germline loops: CDR1 SGHRS, CDR2 YFSETQ. Losses at the gene ends were 4 bases for V and 2 bases for J; bases not matched to a gene: 4. The CDR3 has 16 amino acids. The CDR3 protein is CASSPGQGANTGELFF. The CDR3, as DNA: TGCGCCAGCAGCCCTGGACAGGGGGCTAACACCGGGGAGCTGTTTTTT.

In its sample, this clone was seen once. This sequence joins TRBV6-1 and TRBJ1-1, with a tentative D call TRBD1 (6 bases). Germline CDR1 MNHNS, CDR2 SASEGT. Deletions cut 1 base from V and 0 bases from J, with 9 bases between. This CDR3 has 15 residues. The CDR3 coding sequence is TGTGCCAGCAGTGAAGGGACAGCCATGAACACTGAAGCTTTCTTT. It encodes CASSEGTAMNTEAFF.

The rearrangement joins TRBV18 to TRBJ2-7; TRBD2 matches 10 bases. V dropped 2 bases and J dropped 7; count of bases not matched to a gene: 17. Per the germline V gene, CDR1 is KGHSH and CDR2 is LQKENI. The CDR3 runs 18 residues. CDR3 sequence reads: CASSPTGTSAGGSGEQYF. CDR3 bases: TGTGCCAGCTCACCAACCGGGACTAGCGCGGGGGGCAGCGGGGAGCAGTACTTC.

V and J are TRBV19 and TRBJ1-3; 7 bases line up with TRBD1. From germline, CDR1 is LNHDA and CDR2 SQIVND (reference sequence). The CDR3 has 17 amino acids. With 4 bases clipped from V and 2 bases from J, the junction kept 11 bases outside the gene matches. The CDR3 sequence is CASSTFRDSQAGNTIYF. The CDR3 DNA follows: TGTGCCAGTAGTACCTTCCGGGACAGTCAGGCTGGAAACACCATATATTTT.

The gene calls are TRBV27 and TRBJ2-2; the D gene is possibly TRBD2 (5 bases). The CDR3 covers 15 residues. V was cut by 2 bases and J by 3 bases, with 10 bases left in between. Germline-derived CDR1 and CDR2 are MNHEY and SMNVEV (reference sequence). CDR3 DNA: TGTGCCAGCAGTTTAATACTAGGAGACACCGGGGAGCTGTTTTTT. The encoded protein is CASSLILGDTGELFF.